The clone carrying this T cell receptor (beta chain) was counted between two and nine times. Its target is unknown. It was RNA transcripts that yielded the amplified TCR beta CDR3 regions. First-round RT-PCR of the TCR CDR3 relied on the HTBI primer set. TCRdb re-called the multiplex PCR reads with MiXCR, one entry per CDR3 protein. The repertoire has approximately 600,000 distinct CDR3 sequences, roughly 15% of them found once; the top ten carry around 4.5%. The record originates from a study of T cells in Graves' hyperthyroidism and ophthalmopathy. Background on the study: Peripheral blood was secured at the point of initial diagnosis, before any treatment.

V lost 8 bases to trimming and J lost 2 bases, with 16 bases between them. The germline gives CDR1 MNHNS, CDR2 SASEGT. The CDR3 loop spans 14 amino acids. A NOSPECS grade of at least 4, a Clinical Activity Score of at least 3 and duration under 3 months were recorded in ophthalmopathy patients. Uncontrolled infection, other autoimmune disease, pregnancy or lactation led to exclusion. Study-level points and caveats: Stable hyperthyroidism was told apart from ophthalmopathy by a model built on 13 V-J features.

This TCR derives from a woman between 40 and 55 years old with Graves' ophthalmopathy. Material for sequencing was blood. V is TRBV6-1 and J is TRBJ2-7; D may match TRBD1 or TRBD2 (6 bases each). The chain's CDR3 is CASHSTGGAYEQYF. For the CDR3, the DNA is TGTGCCAGCCATTCGACAGGAGGGGCCTACGAGCAGTACTTC.